The 10 T cell receptor beta chains below were found in one sample sequenced in a study of T cells expressing NK-cell markers. No DNA is given; TCRdb re-called the 5' RACE reads and lists each CDR3 protein once. This sample's table has some 140,000 distinct CDR3 sequences. The sample was blood T cells: a sorted CD56 or NKG2C T cell subset, CD4+ or CD8+ T cells, or bulk PBMC T cells (not recorded which). Receptors originate from a woman aged 45-60 years in good health.

The chain links TRBV2 to TRBJ2-1. Germline CDR1 SNHLY, CDR2 FYNNEI. This CDR3 has 13 amino acids. CDR3: CASSELSTPEQFF.

The chain couples TRBV10-3 to TRBJ2-3; TCRdb's D gene call, TRBD2, goes unchecked for lack of DNA. The CDR3 covers 16 residues. Germline lookup yields CDR1 ENHRY and CDR2 SYGVKD. CDR3 loop: CASRQGTSGSSDTQYF.

The rearrangement links TRBV21-1 to TRBJ2-3; without DNA, the TCRdb call of TRBD1 cannot be checked. TRBV21-1 is annotated as a pseudogene. The CDR3 is 16 residues long. Here the CDR3 reads CASSNRSSGRTDTQYF.

The J gene is TRBJ2-2, the V gene TRBV5-6. The CDR3 length is 11 residues. CDR1 SGHDT and CDR2 YYEEEE come from the germline V gene. CDR3 residues: CATSDTGELFF.

The chain couples TRBV10-2 to TRBJ1-5. The CDR3 is 16 amino acids. Germline V gene lookup returns CDR1 WSHSY and CDR2 SAAADI. This CDR3 reads CASSESGLRGNQPQHF.

V and J are TRBV24-1 and TRBJ2-1; checking the TCRdb D call of TRBD1 is not possible without DNA. Germline V gene sequence: CDR1 KGHDR, CDR2 SFDVKD. This CDR3 has 16 amino acids. CDR3 amino acids: CATSRTGISSYNEQFF.

The chain is built from TRBV7-8 and TRBJ2-1. CDR3 length: 14 residues. Germline CDR1 reads SGHVS; CDR2 reads FQNEAQ. CDR3 residues: CASSPGTAFNEQFF.

This chain connects TRBV24-1 to TRBJ1-2. CDR3 length equals 13 residues. Germline V CDR1 and CDR2: KGHDR, SFDVKD. This CDR3 reads CATSDLRTGGYTF.

V and J are TRBV27 and TRBJ1-6. This CDR3 has 15 amino acids. Germline CDR1 and CDR2: MNHEY and SMNVEV (reference sequence). The CDR3 reads CASSGPGKANSPLHF.

The rearrangement links TRBV10-1 to TRBJ2-1; as DNA is missing, the TRBD1 call by TCRdb cannot be tested. This CDR3 is built from 13 residues. CDR1 and CDR2 (germline): WNHNN, SYGVQD (reference sequence). The CDR3 sequence is CASSDFVGTEQFF.